Given below is one T cell receptor beta chain in context. This CDR3 contains 16 residues. Germline values: CDR1 MDHEN, CDR2 SYDVKM. Trimming took off 6 bases at V and 0 bases at J, with 17 bases between the two ends. The data belong to a study of blood T cell repertoires in COVID-19. Study background: The United States, Italy and Spain provided the acute and convalescent COVID-19 samples. Nucleic acid was either cDNA or gDNA, and it came from T cells, B-cell-depleted T cells, or PBMCs.

Source study methods: By means of reference gene primer amplification, nucleated cell counts were estimated. TCRdb keeps only in-frame clones here, not all; method: immunoSEQ multiplex PCR. Clone size and the V and J calls come from that table; the DNA yielded D and trimming. The sample contains fewer than 90,000 clones, approximately 90% of which appear only once. The sequence derives from a man aged 60 to 69 with acute or convalescent COVID-19. The chain carries TRBV28 and TRBJ1-1, with D maybe TRBD1 (6 bases). The sequencing input was peripheral blood. CDR3 amino acids: CASRSHGQLLNTEAFF. In DNA, the CDR3 is TGTGCCAGCAGATCCCACGGACAGCTACTGAACACTGAAGCTTTCTTT.